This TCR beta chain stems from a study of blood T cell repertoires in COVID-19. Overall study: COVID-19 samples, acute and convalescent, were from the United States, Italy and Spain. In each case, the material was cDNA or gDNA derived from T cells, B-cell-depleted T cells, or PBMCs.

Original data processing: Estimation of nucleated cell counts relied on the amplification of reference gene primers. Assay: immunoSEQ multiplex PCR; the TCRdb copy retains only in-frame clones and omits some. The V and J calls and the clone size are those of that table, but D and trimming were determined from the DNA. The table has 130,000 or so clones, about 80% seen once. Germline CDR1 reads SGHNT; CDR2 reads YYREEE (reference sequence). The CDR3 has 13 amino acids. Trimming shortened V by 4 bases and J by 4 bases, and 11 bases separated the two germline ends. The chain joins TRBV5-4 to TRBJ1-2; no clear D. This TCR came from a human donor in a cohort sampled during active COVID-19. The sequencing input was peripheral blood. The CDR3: CASSATRSYGYTF. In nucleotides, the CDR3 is TGTGCCAGCAGCGCTACAAGGAGCTATGGCTACACCTTC.